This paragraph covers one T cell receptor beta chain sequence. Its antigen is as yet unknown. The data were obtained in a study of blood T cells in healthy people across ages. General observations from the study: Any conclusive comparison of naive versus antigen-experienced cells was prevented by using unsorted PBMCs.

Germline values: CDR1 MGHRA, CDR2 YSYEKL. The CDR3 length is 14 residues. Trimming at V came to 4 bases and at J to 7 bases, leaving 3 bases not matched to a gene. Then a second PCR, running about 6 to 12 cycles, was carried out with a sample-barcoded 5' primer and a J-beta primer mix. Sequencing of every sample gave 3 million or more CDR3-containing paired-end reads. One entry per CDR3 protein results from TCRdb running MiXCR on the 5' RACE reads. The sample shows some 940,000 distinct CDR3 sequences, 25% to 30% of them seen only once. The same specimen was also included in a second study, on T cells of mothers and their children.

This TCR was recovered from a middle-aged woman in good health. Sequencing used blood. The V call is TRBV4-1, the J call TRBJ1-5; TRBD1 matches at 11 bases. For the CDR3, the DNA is TGCGCCAGCAGCCGGGGACAGGGGGTGCAGCCCCAGCATTTT. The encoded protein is CASSRGQGVQPQHF.